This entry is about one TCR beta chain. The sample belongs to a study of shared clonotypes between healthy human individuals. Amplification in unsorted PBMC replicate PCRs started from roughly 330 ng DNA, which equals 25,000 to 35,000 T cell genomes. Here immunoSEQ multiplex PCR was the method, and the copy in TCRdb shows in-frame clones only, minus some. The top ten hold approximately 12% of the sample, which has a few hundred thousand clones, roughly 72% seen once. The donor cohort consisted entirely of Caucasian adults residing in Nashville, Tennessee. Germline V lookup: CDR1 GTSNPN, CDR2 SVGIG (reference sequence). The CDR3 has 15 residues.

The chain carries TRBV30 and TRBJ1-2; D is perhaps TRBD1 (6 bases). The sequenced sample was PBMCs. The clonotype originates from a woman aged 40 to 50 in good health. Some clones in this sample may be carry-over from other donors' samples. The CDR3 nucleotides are TGTGCTAGTATTCCTTTGAGGGACGGACAGTATGGCTACACCTTC. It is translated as CASIPLRDGQYGYTF.